This TCR beta chain emerged from a study of vaccination effects on CD4 cells after COVID-19. The ViraFEST assay expanded antigen-specific CD4+ T cells with viral peptide pools before sequencing. The culture ran for roughly 10 days before CD4+ T cells were isolated. SARS-CoV-2 infection was confirmed by PCR in the person between March and December 2020. Here immunoSEQ multiplex PCR was the method, and the copy in TCRdb shows in-frame clones only, minus some. The data contain 63,000 or so clones, around 72% of them seen just once; the ten biggest clones take up around 5%. V was shortened by 3 bases and J by 10 bases, with 16 bases between the two germline ends. Germline lookup yields CDR1 SGHDT and CDR2 YYEEEE. The CDR3 is made up of 13 amino acids. A remark on this clone: No antigen is known for it.

The material sequenced was CD4+ T cells from PBMCs cultured with HIV peptides, taken before COVID-19 vaccination. Subset reported: HIV-1 Nef peptide pool negative control/reference culture. The chain couples TRBV5-6 to TRBJ2-5; D remains ambiguous. This sequence originates from a human donor who had a prior SARS-CoV-2 infection. The CDR3 region is CASSSESGVIQYF. CDR3 sequence (DNA): TGTGCCAGCAGCTCAGAGAGTGGGGTGATCCAGTACTTC.